The 4 T cell receptor beta chains reported below all come from one sample, sequenced in a study of T cell clusters in autoimmune cytopenias. TCRdb re-called the multiplex PCR reads, yielding one record per CDR3 amino acid sequence without DNA. The sample table sets out several distinct CDR3 sequences. Sequences were obtained from peripheral blood. These receptors all stem from a human donor in good health. This table probably holds off-target reads from a library built for another chain.

Frequency places this clonotype as hyperexpanded. This sequence joins TRBV29-1 and TRBJ2-1. In germline, CDR1 is SQVTM, CDR2 ANQGSEA. The CDR3 consists of 12 residues. This CDR3 reads CSVDRPHNEQFF.

According to its frequency, this clonotype is hyperexpanded. The chain is built from TRBV10-3 and TRBJ2-1; the TCRdb D gene call, TRBD2, has no DNA to confirm it. The CDR3 consists of 15 residues. Germline CDR1 and CDR2: ENHRY and SYGVKD. The CDR3 sequence is CAIRNGTSGRYEQFF.

Judged by frequency, this clonotype is hyperexpanded. The genes are TRBV29-1 and TRBJ2-1; TCRdb's D call, TRBD2, is unchecked because there is no DNA. There are 14 residues in the CDR3. The germline V gene encodes CDR1 SQVTM and CDR2 ANQGSEA. The CDR3 here is CSVDLGKGNNEQFF.

This clonotype counts as hyperexpanded by frequency. The chain employs TRBV6-5 and TRBJ2-6. CDR1 is MNHEY and CDR2 is SVGAGI in the germline V gene. This CDR3 region has 16 residues. CDR3 sequence reads: CASSYSGHSGANVLTF.